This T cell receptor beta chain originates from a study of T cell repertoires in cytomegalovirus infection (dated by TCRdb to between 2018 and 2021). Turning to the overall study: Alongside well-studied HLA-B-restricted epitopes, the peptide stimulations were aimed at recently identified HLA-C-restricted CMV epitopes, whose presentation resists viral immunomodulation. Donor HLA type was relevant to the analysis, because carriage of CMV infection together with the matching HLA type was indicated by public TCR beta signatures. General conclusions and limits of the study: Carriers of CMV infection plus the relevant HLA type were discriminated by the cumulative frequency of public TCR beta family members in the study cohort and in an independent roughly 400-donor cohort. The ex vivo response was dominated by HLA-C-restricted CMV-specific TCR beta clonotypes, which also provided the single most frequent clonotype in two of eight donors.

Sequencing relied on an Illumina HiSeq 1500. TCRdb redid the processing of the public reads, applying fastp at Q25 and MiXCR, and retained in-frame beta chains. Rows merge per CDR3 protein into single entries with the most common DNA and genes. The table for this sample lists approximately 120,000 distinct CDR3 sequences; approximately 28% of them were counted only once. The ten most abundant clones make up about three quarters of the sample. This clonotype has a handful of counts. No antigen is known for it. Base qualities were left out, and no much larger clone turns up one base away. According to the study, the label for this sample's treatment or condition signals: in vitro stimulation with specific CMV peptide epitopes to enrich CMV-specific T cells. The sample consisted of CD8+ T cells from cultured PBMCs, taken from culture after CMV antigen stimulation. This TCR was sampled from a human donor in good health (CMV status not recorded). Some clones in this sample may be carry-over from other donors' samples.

Here the CDR3 is given as CAIRRQGDDYGYTF. The sequence in DNA is TGTGCCATCAGGCGACAGGGGGATGACTATGGCTACACCTTC. The V gene is TRBV10-3 and the J gene is TRBJ1-2; 9 junctional bases match TRBD1. For CDR1 and CDR2, the germline V gene lists ENHRY and SYGVKD. Reading from cysteine to phenylalanine, the CDR3 counts 14 amino acids. Only CDR3 DNA is held: 42 bases, read in frame from base 1. Unmatched junction bases come to 5, with V trimmed by 6 bases and J by 3 bases.